The T cell receptor (beta chain) under discussion was sequenced for a study of control samples from healthy donors and cancer patients. Only in-frame clones appear in the TCRdb table, and some are missing; sequencing was by immunoSEQ multiplex PCR. The sample comprises some 140,000 clones, roughly 89% of which are singletons, and 6.5% to 9.5% rests with the top ten. The CDR3 consists of 14 residues. Trimming cost V 5 bases and J 4 bases; bases outside gene matches: 8. Germline loops: CDR1 WSHSY, CDR2 SAAADI. In its sample, this clone was seen once. This sequence joins TRBV10-2 and TRBJ2-7, with 7 bases aligning to TRBD2. The material sequenced was PBMCs. The receptor's source is a man over 45 with head and neck cancer. The CDR3 nucleotides are TGCGCCAGCAGTCCGGCTAGCGGACTATACGAGCAGTACTTC. Protein: CASSPASGLYEQYF.